The source of this TCR beta chain is a study of vaccination and CD4 T cells after COVID-19. Regarding the study as a whole: Vaccine-specific clones numbering 304 of 307 showed spike mono-reactivity in convalescent patients.

Researchers used the Oncomine TCR Beta short-read assay to sequence DNA from cultured CD4+ T cells. Each CDR3 protein gets one entry after TCRdb re-called the PCR reads with MiXCR. The sample has 10,000 to 15,000 distinct CDR3 sequences; around half are singletons. The CDR3 is made up of 16 amino acids. The treatment: roughly 10-day PBMC culture with coronavirus spike peptide pools or control peptides (ViraFEST assay). The table lists this clonotype with a few counts. The antigen is undetermined. This sequence joins TRBV21-1 and TRBJ1-4; the table calls TRBD1, which could not be checked here. TRBV21-1 is annotated as a pseudogene. The source material was CD4+ T cells from blood, cultured in vitro. The clonotype comes from a human donor who had recovered from COVID-19. DNA of the CDR3: TGTGCCAGCACTCAACGACACAGAAGGGGCAGTGAAAAACTGTTTTTT. It codes for CASTQRHRRGSEKLFF.